What follows are 31 T cell receptor beta chains derived from one specimen sequenced in a study of blood T cell repertoires in COVID-19. Only in-frame clones appear in the TCRdb table, and some are missing; sequencing was by immunoSEQ multiplex PCR. The top ten clones hold around 12% of a sample with about 80,000 clones, roughly 82% of them seen once. The sequenced sample was peripheral blood. These receptor sequences come from an elderly man with acute or convalescent COVID-19.

The V gene is TRBV6-1, the J gene TRBJ1-2, with D unclear. Trimming pared 3 bases from V and 8 bases from J, leaving 16 bases between. Germline CDR1 is MNHNS and CDR2 is SASEGT. This CDR3 has 14 residues. Here the CDR3 reads CASSDVGGVEGYTF. The CDR3 DNA sequence: TGTGCCAGCAGTGATGTCGGCGGCGTCGAGGGCTACACCTTC.

The chain combines TRBV29-1 with TRBJ2-6; TRBD1 matches 10 bases. Germline V CDR1 and CDR2: SQVTM, ANQGSEA. Trimming cost V 4 bases and J 0 bases; bases outside gene matches: 3. The CDR3 length is 16 residues. The CDR3 DNA is TGCAGCGTTGGGGGACAGGGGTCCTCTGGGGCCAACGTCCTGACTTTC. Translating gives CSVGGQGSSGANVLTF.

V usage is TRBV6-5 and J usage is TRBJ1-2; 7 bases line up with TRBD1. CDR1 is MNHEY, CDR2 SVGAGI, per germline. V trimming: 5 bases; J trimming: 4 bases; junction bases outside the gene matches: 10. This CDR3 spans 15 amino acids. The CDR3 sequence is CASSRTGVGSYGYTF. CDR3 sequence (DNA): TGTGCCAGCAGTAGAACAGGGGTAGGGAGCTATGGCTACACCTTC.

In its sample, this clone was seen a few times. The chain carries TRBV7-9 and TRBJ1-2, with 8 bases identical to TRBD1. This CDR3 is 16 amino acids long. The ends lost 4 bases at V and 3 bases at J; junction bases unmatched: 10. Germline V CDR1 and CDR2: SEHNR, FQNEAQ (reference sequence). The CDR3, as DNA: TGTGCCAGCAGCTCCCAGGGGGCGGTCACGGACTATGGCTACACCTTC. This gives the protein CASSSQGAVTDYGYTF.

The V and J genes are TRBV7-9 and TRBJ1-1; D unresolved. Germline V CDR1 and CDR2: SEHNR, FQNEAQ (reference sequence). The CDR3 runs to 12 residues. Trimming cost V 2 bases and J 4 bases, with 5 bases left between them. The CDR3 protein is CASSLWATEAFF. The CDR3 DNA reads TGTGCCAGCAGCTTATGGGCCACTGAAGCTTTCTTT.

A note on this clone: The sample carries other DNA sequences with the same CDR3. This chain uses TRBV5-6 with TRBJ2-7; D uncertain. CDR1 SGHDT and CDR2 YYEEEE come from the germline V gene. The V and J ends lost 4 bases and 1 base respectively, with 3 bases between them. CDR3 size: 11 residues. DNA of the CDR3: TGTGCCAGCAGCCGGTCCTACGAGCAGTACTTC. It codes for CASSRSYEQYF.

CDR3 residues: CASSTYRGYPEKLFF. CDR3 DNA sequence: TGTGCCAGCAGCACCTACAGGGGCTATCCCGAAAAACTGTTTTTT. The V gene is TRBV6-5, the J gene TRBJ1-4; 7 bases are shared with TRBD1. This CDR3 is 15 amino acids long. V was clipped by 6 bases and J by 8 bases; unmatched bases: 12. From germline, CDR1 is MNHEY and CDR2 SVGAGI.

The V call is TRBV23-1, the J call TRBJ2-7; TRBD2 agrees at 9 bases. TRBV23-1 is placed among ORFs of uncertain function. This CDR3 is built from 18 residues. With 0 bases clipped from V and 1 base from J, the junction kept 10 bases outside the gene matches. The CDR3 region is CASSQSSETSGLSYEQYF. The CDR3 DNA reads as TGCGCCAGCAGTCAATCGTCCGAGACTAGCGGATTATCCTACGAGCAGTACTTC.

The CDR3 region has the DNA TGTGCCAGCAGTCACAGGGGGAATGAGCAGTTCTTC. Its translation is CASSHRGNEQFF. The V and J genes are TRBV11-2 and TRBJ2-1; 8 bases align to TRBD1. The V gene's germline CDR1 is SGHAT and CDR2 FQNNGV. CDR3 length equals 12 residues. V gave up 6 bases and J gave up 7 bases; unmatched junction bases: 2.

The chain carries TRBV25-1 and TRBJ1-4; D may be TRBD1 (6 bases). Between the trimmed V and J ends, which lost 6 bases and 5 bases, there was a span of 10 bases. This CDR3 region has 13 residues. Germline CDR1 reads MGHDK; CDR2 reads SYGVNS. The CDR3 spells CASRQGLNEKLFF. The CDR3 DNA reads TGTGCCAGCAGACAGGGCCTAAATGAAAAACTGTTTTTT.

J is TRBJ2-4 and V is TRBV3-1 (or the pseudogene TRBV3-2), with D perhaps TRBD1 (5 bases). With 1 base removed from V and 3 bases from J, the gap between germline ends came to 7 bases. This CDR3 spans 14 amino acids. Germline V gene data show CDR1 as LGHDT and CDR2 as YNNKEL (reference sequence). CDR3 amino acids: CASSQARGKNIQYF. In DNA, the CDR3 is TGTGCCAGCAGCCAAGCAAGGGGCAAAAACATTCAGTACTTC.

The V call is TRBV3-1 (or the pseudogene TRBV3-2), the J call TRBJ2-2; D possibly corresponds to TRBD2 (5 bases). The germline CDR1 and CDR2 sequences are LGHDT and YNNKEL (reference sequence). There are 17 residues in the CDR3. V shed 1 base and J shed 0 bases, with 12 bases lying between them. In DNA, the CDR3 is TGTGCCAGCAGCCAAGTCCTCGCGGGTACGAACACCGGGGAGCTGTTTTTT. Its protein is CASSQVLAGTNTGELFF.

The V call is TRBV29-1, the J call TRBJ1-1; 10 bases align to TRBD1. Germline V gene sequence: CDR1 SQVTM, CDR2 ANQGSEA. Trimming at V came to 5 bases and at J to 2 bases, leaving 8 bases not matched to a gene. This CDR3 region has 15 residues. CDR3 in amino acids: CSVKRTGGQNTEAFF. CDR3 sequence (DNA): TGCAGCGTTAAGAGGACAGGGGGGCAAAACACTGAAGCTTTCTTT.

V and J are TRBV28 and TRBJ2-7, with 9 bases matching TRBD1. The CDR3 is made up of 15 amino acids. From germline, CDR1 is MDHEN and CDR2 SYDVKM. J lost 2 bases, V lost 7 bases, and 9 bases had no gene match. DNA of the CDR3: TGTGCCAGCACCATGACAGGGGGGAACGCCTACGAGCAGTACTTC. Translated: CASTMTGGNAYEQYF.

CDR3 sequence: CASSARQNTDTQYF. CDR3 bases: TGCGCCAGCAGCGCACGACAGAACACAGATACGCAGTATTTT. The chain recombines TRBV5-1 with TRBJ2-3, with D perhaps TRBD1 (5 bases). CDR3 size: 14 residues. Germline values: CDR1 SGHRS, CDR2 YFSETQ. Trimming removed 4 bases from V and 2 bases from J, with 11 bases in between.

This chain links TRBV7-2 with TRBJ1-5; perhaps TRBD1 as D (5 bases). The CDR3 is made up of 13 amino acids. In germline, CDR1 is SGHTA, CDR2 FQGNSA. V was pared by 4 bases and J by 4 bases, with 8 bases between. CDR3 nucleotides: TGTGCCAGCAGCTCCGACAGAAATCAGCCCCAGCATTTT. Translated, it gives CASSSDRNQPQHF.

This clone came up once. V gene TRBV2 combines with J gene TRBJ1-2; possibly TRBD1 for D (6 bases). Germline CDR1 and CDR2: SNHLY and FYNNEI. The ends were cut back, 3 bases at V and 3 bases at J, with 11 bases in the middle. The length of the CDR3 is 14 residues. CDR3 loop: CASSDTGIDYGYTF. The DNA for the CDR3 is TGTGCCAGCAGTGATACAGGGATAGACTATGGCTACACCTTC. Combining the CDR3 with reference TRBV2 and TRBJ1-2 gives the whole variable domain EPEVTQTPSHQVTQMGQEVILRCVPISNHLYFYWYRQILGQKVEFLVSFYNNEISEKSEIFDDQFSVERPDGSNFTLKIRSTKLEDSAMYFCASSDTGIDYGYTFGSGTRLTVV.

This clone was seen a single time. The chain combines TRBV5-1 with TRBJ2-2; TRBD2 agrees at 14 bases. Germline V gives CDR1 SGHRS, CDR2 YFSETQ. The trim removed 4 bases at V and 5 bases at J, leaving 10 bases unmatched. The CDR3 has 18 residues. The CDR3 DNA reads TGCGCCAGCAGCCCAACCGGGACTAGCGGGGGCCTAACCGGGGAGCTGTTTTTT. Its protein product is CASSPTGTSGGLTGELFF.

About this clone: The sample contains more than one DNA sequence encoding this CDR3. V usage is TRBV3-1 (or the pseudogene TRBV3-2) and J usage is TRBJ1-2; D unresolved. Deletions cut 1 base from V and 1 base from J, with 4 bases between. Germline CDR1 reads LGHDT; CDR2 reads YNNKEL (reference sequence). The CDR3 length is 13 residues. Here the CDR3 reads CASSQGLNYGYTF. The CDR3 nucleotides are TGTGCCAGCAGCCAAGGACTTAACTATGGCTACACCTTC.

The rearrangement joins TRBV6-5 to TRBJ1-5; perhaps TRBD1 as D (6 bases). V lost 7 bases and J 6 bases, leaving 13 bases between the germline ends. This CDR3 comprises 13 residues. CDR1 and CDR2 from the germline V gene are MNHEY and SVGAGI. The chain's CDR3 is CASTPTGGQPQHF. The DNA for the CDR3 is TGTGCCAGCACCCCGACAGGAGGTCAGCCCCAGCATTTT.

The CDR3 DNA is TGTGCCAGCAGCTTGAGGACAGGGGGTTTCTATGGCTACACCTTC. Protein: CASSLRTGGFYGYTF. The gene calls are TRBV5-6 and TRBJ1-2; 10 bases are a match to TRBD1. Germline V gives CDR1 SGHDT, CDR2 YYEEEE. The CDR3 is 15 amino acids. The V gene end was trimmed by 1 base and the J gene end by 4 bases; junction bases not matched to a gene: 4.

The DNA for the CDR3 is TGTGCCAGCAGTTACTTTGGGGGGAGTGAGCAGTTCTTC. Protein sequence: CASSYFGGSEQFF. The chain links TRBV6-5 to TRBJ2-1; maybe TRBD2 (6 bases). Trimming took 1 base from V and 9 from J, leaving 10 bases between them. CDR3 length equals 13 residues. CDR1 and CDR2 (germline): MNHEY, SVGAGI.

J is TRBJ2-6 and V is TRBV5-1; TRBD1 matches at 7 bases. CDR1 is SGHRS, CDR2 YFSETQ, per germline. The CDR3 has 17 residues. J was trimmed by 0 bases and V by 7 bases; bases with no gene match: 10. CDR3 amino acids: CASGPGQESSGANVLTF. Written as DNA, the CDR3 is TGCGCCAGCGGACCCGGACAGGAAAGCTCTGGGGCCAACGTCCTGACTTTC.

V and J are TRBV18 and TRBJ1-1; 9 bases fit TRBD1. There are 14 residues in the CDR3. Germline values: CDR1 KGHSH, CDR2 LQKENI. With 3 bases clipped from V and 1 base from J, the junction kept 0 bases outside the gene matches. CDR3 sequence (DNA): TGTGCCAGCTCACCGGGACAGGGGAACACTGAAGCTTTCTTT. Translated, it gives CASSPGQGNTEAFF.

This clone occurred once. This chain uses TRBV9 with TRBJ2-7; D gene uncertain. Germline V CDR1 and CDR2: SGDLS, YYNGEE. The V and J ends lost 0 bases and 2 bases respectively, with 6 bases between them. This CDR3 spans 13 amino acids. The CDR3 DNA sequence: TGTGCCAGCAGCGTAGCCGGAGCCTACGAGCAGTACTTC. This codes for CASSVAGAYEQYF.

The J gene is TRBJ1-5, the V gene TRBV18; 8 bases are a match to TRBD1. CDR1 and CDR2 (germline): KGHSH, LQKENI. The CDR3 spans 16 residues. Germline trimming cut 3 bases from V and 7 bases from J; bases unmatched to any gene: 11. CDR3 DNA sequence: TGTGCCAGCTCACCTTTGCCGGACAGGGTCGGACAGCCCCAGCATTTT. Translating it yields CASSPLPDRVGQPQHF.

V and J are TRBV25-1 and TRBJ2-3; TRBD1 might be the D (6 bases). The CDR3 covers 15 residues. Germline values: CDR1 MGHDK, CDR2 SYGVNS. The V end was cut by 6 bases, the J end by 1 base, with 14 bases between. The CDR3 protein is CASSAYPGGTDTQYF. The CDR3 region has the DNA TGTGCCAGCAGCGCATACCCAGGGGGCACAGATACGCAGTATTTT.

V gene TRBV6-4 combines with J gene TRBJ2-5; D may be TRBD1 (6 bases). This CDR3 contains 13 residues. The germline gives CDR1 MRHNA, CDR2 SNTAGT. Deletions cut 5 bases from V and 0 bases from J, with 7 bases between. DNA for the CDR3: TGTGCCAGCAGTAGACAGGACCAAGAGACCCAGTACTTC. Amino acids: CASSRQDQETQYF.

The V call is TRBV7-9, the J call TRBJ1-4; D is uncertain. The V gene lost 6 bases and the J gene lost 8 bases, with 10 bases spanning the gap. This CDR3 is built from 12 residues. Germline V gene sequence: CDR1 SEHNR, CDR2 FQNEAQ (reference sequence). The CDR3 region has the DNA TGTGCCAGCAGTTATCAAGAGGAAAAACTGTTTTTT. Amino acid sequence: CASSYQEEKLFF.

The gene calls are TRBV18 and TRBJ1-1; 8 bases line up with TRBD1. The CDR3 has 15 amino acids. The germline V gene encodes CDR1 KGHSH and CDR2 LQKENI. Trimming cost V 6 bases and J 6 bases; bases outside gene matches: 12. The CDR3 DNA follows: TGTGCCAGCTCCCAATATGGACAGGGTAGCGCTGAAGCTTTCTTT. Translation gives CASSQYGQGSAEAFF.

This clone has only a few counts. The V and J genes are TRBV27 and TRBJ1-2, with D maybe TRBD1 (5 bases). CDR3 size: 14 residues. Trimming pared 8 bases from V and 6 bases from J, leaving 19 bases between. CDR1 is MNHEY and CDR2 is SMNVEV in the germline V gene (reference sequence). The CDR3 is CASSSPDKQDGYTF. The CDR3 nucleotides are TGTGCCAGCTCGAGCCCGGACAAGCAGGATGGCTACACCTTC.